The 13 T cell receptor beta chains in this list originate from one sample, sequenced in a study of blood T cell repertoires in COVID-19. Method: immunoSEQ multiplex PCR; TCRdb's copy keeps in-frame clones and lacks some. The repertoire has 120,000 to 150,000 clones, roughly 87% of them found once; the top ten carry 0.75% to 0.95%. The sequencing sample was made of peripheral blood. These receptors came from a woman between 50 and 59 years old with acute or convalescent COVID-19.

V usage is TRBV3-1 (or the pseudogene TRBV3-2) and J usage is TRBJ1-2, with no clear D. Germline CDR1 and CDR2: LGHDT and YNNKEL (reference sequence). The CDR3 runs to 13 residues. V was clipped by 4 bases and J by 4 bases, with 10 bases between them. In nucleotides, the CDR3 is TGTGCCAGCAGCCCAGGAGGTCCCTATGGCTACACCTTC. Its protein is CASSPGGPYGYTF.

The CDR3 DNA reads as TGTGCCAGCACCACCCTACAGGGAATAAGCACGGCAGATACGCAGTATTTT. Translated: CASTTLQGISTADTQYF. The chain employs TRBV27 and TRBJ2-3, with TRBD1 as a possible D gene (6 bases). The germline gives CDR1 MNHEY, CDR2 SMNVEV (reference sequence). V lost 7 bases and J lost 4, with 24 bases in between. The CDR3 extends over 17 amino acids.

J is TRBJ1-3 and V is TRBV9; 9 nucleotides align to TRBD1. This CDR3 spans 15 amino acids. Germline V lookup: CDR1 SGDLS, CDR2 YYNGEE. The V and J ends lost 4 bases and 4 bases, in that order; junction bases with no gene match: 6. CDR3 coding DNA: TGTGCCAGCAGCAGCGGGACAGGGAGAGGAAACACCATATATTTT. This sequence encodes CASSSGTGRGNTIYF.

The V and J genes are TRBV7-9 and TRBJ2-7; no firm D call. CDR1 SEHNR and CDR2 FQNEAQ come from the germline V gene (reference sequence). Between the trimmed V and J ends, which lost 5 bases and 1 base, there was a span of 9 bases. CDR3 size: 13 residues. The CDR3, as DNA: TGTGCCAGCAGCCCTAGAGGTTCCTACGAGCAGTACTTC. This encodes CASSPRGSYEQYF.

The V and J genes are TRBV28 and TRBJ1-6; the D gene is possibly TRBD1 (6 bases). Trimming took 8 bases from V and 7 from J, leaving 12 bases between them. CDR1 is MDHEN, CDR2 SYDVKM, per germline. This CDR3 has 13 amino acids. Here the CDR3 reads CASLDRRNSPLHF. The CDR3 DNA sequence: TGTGCCAGCCTAGACAGGAGAAATTCACCCCTCCACTTT.

The chain carries TRBV15 and TRBJ1-3; D is perhaps TRBD1 (6 bases). CDR3 length: 17 residues. Trimming removed 3 bases at V and 0 bases at J, with 15 bases between. Germline CDR1 is LNHNV and CDR2 is YYDKDF (reference sequence). The CDR3 DNA sequence: TGTGCCACCAGCAGTACCACAGGGCTATTCTCTGGAAACACCATATATTTT. This codes for CATSSTTGLFSGNTIYF. Full variable domain (outside the CDR3, taken from reference TRBV15 and TRBJ1-3): DAMVIQNPRYQVTQFGKPVTLSCSQTLNHNVMYWYQQKSSQAPKLLFHYYDKDFNNEADTPDNFQSRRPNTSFCFLDIRSPGLGDTAMYLCATSSTTGLFSGNTIYFGEGSWLTVV.

The chain employs TRBV5-1 and TRBJ1-1, with TRBD1 matching 8 bases. This CDR3 is built from 14 residues. Looked up from germline, CDR1 is SGHRS and CDR2 is YFSETQ. V trimming: 4 bases; J trimming: 3 bases; junction bases outside the gene matches: 5. The CDR3 coding sequence is TGCGCCAGCAGCCCCGGACAGGGAGACACTGAAGCTTTCTTT. Translated: CASSPGQGDTEAFF.

This clone was picked up one time. The chain couples TRBV7-9 to TRBJ1-1; no clear D gene. V was cut by 4 bases and J by 7 bases, with 7 bases left in between. The CDR3 extends over 11 amino acids. In germline, CDR1 is SEHNR, CDR2 FQNEAQ (reference sequence). CDR3 bases: TGTGCCAGCAGCTCAATCATTGAAGCTTTCTTT. Translating it yields CASSSIIEAFF.

DNA for the CDR3: TGTGCCAGCAGTTTACGGATTTTCAGGGGTTTGAGAGTAGGCACTGAAGCTTTCTTT. Translation gives CASSLRIFRGLRVGTEAFF. The chain uses TRBV28 and TRBJ1-1, with D possibly being TRBD1 (6 bases). The V and J ends lost 2 bases and 4 bases respectively, with 26 bases between them. CDR3 length: 19 amino acids. CDR1 MDHEN and CDR2 SYDVKM come from the germline V gene. The complete variable domain, with remaining parts taken from reference TRBV28 and TRBJ1-1, reads DVKVTQSSRYLVKRTGEKVFLECVQDMDHENMFWYRQDPGLGLRLIYFSYDVKMKEKGDIPEGYSVSREKKERFSLILESASTNQTSMYLCASSLRIFRGLRVGTEAFFGQGTRLTVV.

This clone was observed a single time. The rearrangement uses TRBV28 and TRBJ2-7; D is unclear. V was shortened by 2 bases and J by 2 bases, with 7 bases between the two germline ends. Germline CDR1 is MDHEN and CDR2 is SYDVKM. This CDR3 is built from 13 residues. This CDR3 is CASSLGTTYEQYF. The CDR3 DNA follows: TGTGCCAGCAGTTTAGGCACCACCTACGAGCAGTACTTC. The full variable domain, in which reference TRBV28 and TRBJ2-7 provide the parts outside the CDR3, is DVKVTQSSRYLVKRTGEKVFLECVQDMDHENMFWYRQDPGLGLRLIYFSYDVKMKEKGDIPEGYSVSREKKERFSLILESASTNQTSMYLCASSLGTTYEQYFGPGTRLTVT.

The chain recombines TRBV11-2 with TRBJ2-2, with TRBD2 identical over 13 bases. J was trimmed by 4 bases and V by 7 bases; bases with no gene match: 12. The CDR3 runs to 18 residues. Germline values: CDR1 SGHAT, CDR2 FQNNGV. The CDR3 DNA reads as TGTGCCAGCACGGTAGGACTAGCGGGAGTTGGCAGCACCGGGGAGCTGTTTTTT. Its protein product is CASTVGLAGVGSTGELFF.

This chain uses TRBV30 with TRBJ1-5; D is perhaps TRBD1 (6 bases). Germline V gene data show CDR1 as GTSNPN and CDR2 as SVGIG (reference sequence). The CDR3 covers 15 residues. The V end lost 0 bases, the J end lost 3 bases, and 12 bases lay between the germline ends. This chain's CDR3 is CAWSVGTLPNQPQHF. The CDR3 DNA reads TGTGCCTGGAGTGTAGGGACACTCCCCAATCAGCCCCAGCATTTT.

This chain's CDR3 is CATSVGQGHNEQYF. CDR3 in DNA: TGTGCCACCAGTGTCGGACAGGGGCACAACGAGCAGTACTTC. The chain is built from TRBV24-1 and TRBJ2-7; 9 nucleotides agree with TRBD1. V shed 5 bases and J 5 bases; nucleotides not matched to a gene: 6. Germline V gene lookup returns CDR1 KGHDR and CDR2 SFDVKD. The CDR3 covers 14 residues.